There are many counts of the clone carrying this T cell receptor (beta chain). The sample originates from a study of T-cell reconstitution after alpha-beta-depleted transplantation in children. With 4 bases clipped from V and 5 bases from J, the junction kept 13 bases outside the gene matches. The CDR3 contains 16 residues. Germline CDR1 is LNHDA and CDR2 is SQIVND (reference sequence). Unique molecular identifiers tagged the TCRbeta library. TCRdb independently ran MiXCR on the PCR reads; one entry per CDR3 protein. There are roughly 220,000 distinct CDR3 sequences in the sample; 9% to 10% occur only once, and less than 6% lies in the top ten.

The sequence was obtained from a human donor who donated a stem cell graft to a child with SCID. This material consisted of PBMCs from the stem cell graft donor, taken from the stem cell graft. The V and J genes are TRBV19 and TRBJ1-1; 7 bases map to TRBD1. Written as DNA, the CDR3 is TGTGCCAGTAGTACCCCCTTGACAGGGCTTGGAACTGAAGCTTTCTTT. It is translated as CASSTPLTGLGTEAFF.